This T cell receptor (beta chain) derives from a study of shared clonotypes between healthy human individuals. General study results and limits: Rarefaction demonstrated incomplete sorted-subset sequencing despite large depth.

Method: immunoSEQ multiplex PCR; TCRdb's copy keeps in-frame clones and lacks some. The data hold about 690,000 clones, with less than 95% observed a single time. As concerns this clone: Its antigen is currently unknown.

The sequencing sample was made of memory CD8+ T cells from PBMCs. The sample's subset: CD45RO+ cells pooled with CCR7-negative TemRA cells. The origin of this receptor is a man younger than 30 in good health. Some clones in this sample may be carry-over from other donors' samples.

This CDR3 is CASSHEKAWRNYGYTF. The CDR3 nucleotides are TGTGCCAGCAGTCATGAAAAGGCCTGGCGGAACTATGGCTACACCTTC. V usage is TRBV7-3 and J usage is TRBJ1-2; D not resolved. Per germline, CDR1 SGHTA and CDR2 FQGTGA. The CDR3 is 16 residues long. V lost 6 bases to trimming and J lost 2 bases, with 19 bases between them.